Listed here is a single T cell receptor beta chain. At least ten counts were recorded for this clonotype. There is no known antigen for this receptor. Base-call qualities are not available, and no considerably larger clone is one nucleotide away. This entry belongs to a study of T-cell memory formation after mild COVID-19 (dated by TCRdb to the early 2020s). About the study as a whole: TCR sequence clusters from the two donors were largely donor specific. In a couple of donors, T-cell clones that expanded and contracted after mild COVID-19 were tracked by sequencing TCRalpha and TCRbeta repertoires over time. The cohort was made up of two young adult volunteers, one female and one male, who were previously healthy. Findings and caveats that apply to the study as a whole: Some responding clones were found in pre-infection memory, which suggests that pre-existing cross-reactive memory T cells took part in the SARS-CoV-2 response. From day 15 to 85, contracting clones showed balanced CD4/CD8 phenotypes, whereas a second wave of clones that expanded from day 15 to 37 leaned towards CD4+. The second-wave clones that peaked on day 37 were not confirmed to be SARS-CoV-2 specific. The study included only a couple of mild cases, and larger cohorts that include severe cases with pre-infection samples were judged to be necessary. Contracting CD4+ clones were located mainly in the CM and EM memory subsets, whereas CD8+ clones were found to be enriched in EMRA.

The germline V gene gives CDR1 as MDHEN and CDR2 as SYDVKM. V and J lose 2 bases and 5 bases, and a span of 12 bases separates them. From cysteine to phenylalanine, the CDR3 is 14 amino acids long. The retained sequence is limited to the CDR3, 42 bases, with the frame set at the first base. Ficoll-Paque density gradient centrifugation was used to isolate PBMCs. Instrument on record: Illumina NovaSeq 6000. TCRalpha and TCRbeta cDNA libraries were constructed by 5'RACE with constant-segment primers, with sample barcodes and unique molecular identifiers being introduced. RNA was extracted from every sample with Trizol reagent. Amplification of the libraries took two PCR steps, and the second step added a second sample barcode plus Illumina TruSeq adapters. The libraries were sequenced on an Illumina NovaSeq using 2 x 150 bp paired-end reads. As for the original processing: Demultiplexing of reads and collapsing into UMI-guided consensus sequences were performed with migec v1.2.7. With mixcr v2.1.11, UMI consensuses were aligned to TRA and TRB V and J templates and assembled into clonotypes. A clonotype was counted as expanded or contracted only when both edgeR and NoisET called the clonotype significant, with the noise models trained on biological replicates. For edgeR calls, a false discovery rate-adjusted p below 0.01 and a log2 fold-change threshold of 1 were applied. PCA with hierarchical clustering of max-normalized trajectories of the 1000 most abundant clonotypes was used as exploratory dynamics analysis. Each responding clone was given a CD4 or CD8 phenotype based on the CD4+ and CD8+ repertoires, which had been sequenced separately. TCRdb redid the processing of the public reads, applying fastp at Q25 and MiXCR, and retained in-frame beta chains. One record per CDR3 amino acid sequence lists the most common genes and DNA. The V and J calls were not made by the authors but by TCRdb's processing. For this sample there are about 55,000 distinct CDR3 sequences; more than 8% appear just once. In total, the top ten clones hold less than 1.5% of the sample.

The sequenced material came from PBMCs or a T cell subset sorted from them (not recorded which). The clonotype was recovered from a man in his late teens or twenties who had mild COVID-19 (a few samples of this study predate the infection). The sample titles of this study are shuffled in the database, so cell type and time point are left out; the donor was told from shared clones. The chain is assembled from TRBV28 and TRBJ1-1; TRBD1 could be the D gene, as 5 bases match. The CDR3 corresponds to CASSLGGVRTEAFF. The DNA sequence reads TGTGCCAGCAGTTTAGGAGGGGTGAGAACTGAAGCTTTCTTT.